Following are 25 T cell receptor beta chains from one sample sequenced in a study of shared clonotypes between healthy human individuals. Assay used: immunoSEQ multiplex PCR; TCRdb lists only in-frame clones, some missing. The table shows about 1.1 million clones, with about four fifths occurring only once. The sequenced sample consisted of memory CD4+ T cells from PBMCs. Subset specified: CD45RA-negative fraction. These receptor sequences come from a man aged 18 to 30 in good health. Some clones in this sample may be carry-over from other donors' samples.

In regard to this clone: The identical CDR3 is also encoded by other nucleotide sequences in the sample. This rearrangement joins TRBV5-6 to TRBJ2-2; D gene uncertain. The CDR3 loop spans 12 amino acids. CDR1 is SGHDT, CDR2 YYEEEE, per germline. V was trimmed by 2 bases and J by 4 bases, leaving 3 bases between them. The CDR3 DNA is TGTGCCAGCAGCTTTCGCACCGGGGAGCTGTTTTTT. Protein: CASSFRTGELFF. Supplemented by reference TRBV5-6 and TRBJ2-2, the full variable domain reads DAGVTQSPTHLIKTRGQQVTLRCSPKSGHDTVSWYQQALGQGPQFIFQYYEEEERQRGNFPDRFSGHQFPNYSSELNVNALLLGDSALYLCASSFRTGELFFGEGSRLTVL.

The J gene is TRBJ2-7, the V gene TRBV6-1; D possibly uses TRBD1 or TRBD2 (5 bases each). In germline, CDR1 is MNHNS, CDR2 SASEGT. Trimming removed 5 bases at V and 1 base at J, with 15 bases between. There are 15 residues in the CDR3. DNA of the CDR3: TGTGCCAGCAGTACTCTCCCAGGGAGTTCCTACGAGCAGTACTTC. It yields the protein CASSTLPGSSYEQYF.

This clone was counted a single time. The chain combines TRBV19 with TRBJ2-5, with TRBD2 matching 8 bases. Per the germline V gene, CDR1 is LNHDA and CDR2 is SQIVND (reference sequence). This CDR3 comprises 15 residues. V gave up 10 bases and J gave up 5 bases; unmatched junction bases: 15. The CDR3 coding sequence is TGTGCCACCTCGGACCCGGGGGGGAGGAGGGAGACCCAGTACTTC. This codes for CATSDPGGRRETQYF.

V usage is TRBV18 and J usage is TRBJ1-1; D not certain. Trimming took 5 bases from V and 3 from J, leaving 10 bases between them. The length of the CDR3 is 13 residues. Germline V gene sequence: CDR1 KGHSH, CDR2 LQKENI. CDR3 bases: TGTGCCAGCTCAGTGATTAGGGACACTGAAGCTTTCTTT. The encoded protein is CASSVIRDTEAFF.

The J gene is TRBJ2-2, the V gene TRBV5-6, with no clear D. V shed 0 bases and J shed 8 bases, with 2 bases lying between them. CDR1 and CDR2 (germline): SGHDT, YYEEEE. CDR3 size: 11 residues. CDR3 sequence: CASSLEGELFF. The CDR3 nucleotides are TGTGCCAGCAGCTTGGAAGGGGAGCTGTTTTTT.

The CDR3 DNA reads as TGCGCCAGCAGCTTGGCCGAAAGCGGGAGGTGGGAGCAGTTCTTC. It specifies CASSLAESGRWEQFF. The rearrangement uses TRBV5-1 and TRBJ2-1; TRBD2 matches 9 bases. Germline V lookup: CDR1 SGHRS, CDR2 YFSETQ. The CDR3 runs 15 residues. The V and J ends lost 0 bases and 10 bases, in that order; junction bases with no gene match: 8. Combining the CDR3 with reference TRBV5-1 and TRBJ2-1 gives the whole variable domain KAGVTQTPRYLIKTRGQQVTLSCSPISGHRSVSWYQQTPGQGLQFLFEYFSETQRNKGNFPGRFSGRQFSNSRSEMNVSTLELGDSALYLCASSLAESGRWEQFFGPGTRLTVL.

The chain employs TRBV25-1 and TRBJ1-1; D is unclear. The CDR3 contains 15 residues. Trimming removed 3 bases at V and 0 bases at J, with 11 bases between. Germline assignment: CDR1 MGHDK and CDR2 SYGVNS. The chain's CDR3 is CASSDSGRMNTEAFF. The CDR3, as DNA: TGTGCCAGCAGTGACTCAGGACGGATGAACACTGAAGCTTTCTTT.

This clone is a singleton in its sample. The chain uses TRBV28 and TRBJ2-2; tentative D call: TRBD1 (6 bases). The ends were cut back, 5 bases at V and 4 bases at J, with 11 bases in the middle. The CDR3 has 14 residues. Germline CDR1 MDHEN, CDR2 SYDVKM. The CDR3 DNA reads as TGTGCCAGCAGTACAGGGCCGGGCACCGGGGAGCTGTTTTTT. Amino acids: CASSTGPGTGELFF.

The chain carries TRBV28 and TRBJ2-2, with D unresolved. The CDR3 runs 14 residues. Trimming left V 2 bases short and J 4 bases short, with 8 bases between. The V gene's germline CDR1 is MDHEN and CDR2 SYDVKM. Here the CDR3 reads CASSLHSSTGELFF. CDR3 sequence (DNA): TGTGCCAGCAGTTTACACTCGAGCACCGGGGAGCTGTTTTTT.

The genes are TRBV5-1 and TRBJ2-5; 7 nucleotides align to TRBD2. V trimming: 4 bases; J trimming: 4 bases; junction bases outside the gene matches: 4. This CDR3 spans 13 amino acids. Germline loops: CDR1 SGHRS, CDR2 YFSETQ. CDR3 DNA sequence: TGCGCCAGCAGCAGCGGGAAGGGAGAGACCCAGTACTTC. This sequence encodes CASSSGKGETQYF. Full variable domain (outside the CDR3, taken from reference TRBV5-1 and TRBJ2-5): KAGVTQTPRYLIKTRGQQVTLSCSPISGHRSVSWYQQTPGQGLQFLFEYFSETQRNKGNFPGRFSGRQFSNSRSEMNVSTLELGDSALYLCASSSGKGETQYFGPGTRLLVL.

The V gene is TRBV9, the J gene TRBJ1-4; unclear D gene. V was shortened by 3 bases and J by 7 bases, with 16 bases between the two germline ends. In germline, CDR1 is SGDLS, CDR2 YYNGEE. There are 15 residues in the CDR3. The CDR3 loop is CASSGGPTTVEKLFF. CDR3 coding DNA: TGTGCCAGCAGCGGCGGACCCACGACGGTTGAAAAACTGTTTTTT. Full variable domain (rest looked up from reference TRBV9 and TRBJ1-4): DSGVTQTPKHLITATGQRVTLRCSPRSGDLSVYWYQQSLDQGLQFLIQYYNGEERAKGNILERFSAQQFPDLHSELNLSSLELGDSALYFCASSGGPTTVEKLFFGSGTQLSVL.

The chain recombines TRBV7-9 with TRBJ1-5; D is perhaps TRBD1 (5 bases). The CDR3 runs to 17 residues. Trimming left V 2 bases short and J 0 bases short, with 14 bases between. Germline loops: CDR1 SEHNR, CDR2 FQNEAQ (reference sequence). CDR3 nucleotides: TGTGCCAGCAGCTTACAGGGAGGTGGATATAGCAATCAGCCCCAGCATTTT. Translated: CASSLQGGGYSNQPQHF. Supplemented by reference TRBV7-9 and TRBJ1-5, the full variable domain reads DTGVSQNPRHKITKRGQNVTFRCDPISEHNRLYWYRQTLGQGPEFLTYFQNEAQLEKSRLLSDRFSAERPKGSFSTLEIQRTEQGDSAMYLCASSLQGGGYSNQPQHFGDGTRLSIL.

The V and J genes are TRBV28 and TRBJ2-5, with 13 positions matching TRBD2. Per the germline V gene, CDR1 is MDHEN and CDR2 is SYDVKM. The CDR3 extends over 15 amino acids. V was clipped by 3 bases and J by 4 bases; unmatched bases: 2. In nucleotides, the CDR3 is TGTGCCAGCAGTTTTGGACTAGCGGGAGCAGAGACCCAGTACTTC. Translated, it gives CASSFGLAGAETQYF.

V and J are TRBV9 and TRBJ2-5; D remains ambiguous. The CDR3 has 13 residues. The ends were cut back, 3 bases at V and 7 bases at J, with 13 bases in the middle. Germline V gives CDR1 SGDLS, CDR2 YYNGEE. The CDR3 nucleotides are TGTGCCAGCAGCGAGGCCCGTGGGTCGACCCAGTACTTC. Translating gives CASSEARGSTQYF.

The V and J genes are TRBV29-1 and TRBJ1-1; D gene unclear. V was clipped by 6 bases and J by 0 bases, with 11 bases between them. This CDR3 is built from 13 residues. Germline CDR1 and CDR2: SQVTM and ANQGSEA. CDR3 sequence (DNA): TGCAGCGTAGAACAGCGATTGAACACTGAAGCTTTCTTT. Its protein product is CSVEQRLNTEAFF.

The rearrangement joins TRBV9 to TRBJ2-5; D possibly uses TRBD1 or TRBD2 (6 bases each). Germline V gene lookup returns CDR1 SGDLS and CDR2 YYNGEE. Trimming removed 4 bases at V and 4 bases at J, with 20 bases between. The CDR3 has 16 residues. CDR3 DNA sequence: TGTGCCAGCAGCCCTTCCGGAGGGGGAAGCGGAGAGACCCAGTACTTC. It codes for CASSPSGGGSGETQYF.

This clone was counted between two and nine times. This rearrangement joins TRBV28 to TRBJ2-2; TRBD2 agrees at 11 bases. The J segment lost 9 bases and the V segment lost 6 bases, leaving 15 bases of the junction unmatched. The CDR3 totals 17 residues. Looked up from germline, CDR1 is MDHEN and CDR2 is SYDVKM. The CDR3 DNA reads as TGTGCCAGCAGCCGAACTGGGACTAGCGGAGTGCACCGGGAGCTGTTTTTT. Protein: CASSRTGTSGVHRELFF.

This clone is medium-sized (0.01 to 0.1%) within its sample. V gene TRBV6-1 combines with J gene TRBJ2-7, with D perhaps matching TRBD1 or TRBD2 (5 bases each). V was cut by 6 bases and J by 5 bases, with 17 bases left in between. CDR1 is MNHNS and CDR2 is SASEGT in the germline V gene. This CDR3 region has 14 residues. The chain's CDR3 is CASSRGQGTNEQYF. DNA of the CDR3: TGTGCCAGCAGCCGGGGCCAAGGTACAAACGAGCAGTACTTC.

This chain joins TRBV15 and TRBJ1-5; TRBD1 aligns across 10 bases. Per germline, CDR1 LNHNV and CDR2 YYDKDF (reference sequence). V trimming: 6 bases; J trimming: 3 bases; junction bases outside the gene matches: 5. The CDR3 contains 15 residues. CDR3 protein: CATRKDRGFNQPQHF. CDR3 nucleotides: TGTGCCACCAGGAAGGACAGGGGGTTCAATCAGCCCCAGCATTTT.

This clone was observed a handful of times. The J gene is TRBJ1-2, the V gene TRBV28, with D possibly being TRBD1 (6 bases). The V end lost 5 bases, the J end lost 4 bases, and 14 bases lay between the germline ends. In germline, CDR1 is MDHEN, CDR2 SYDVKM. The CDR3 covers 14 residues. CDR3 in amino acids: CASSGGGVGYGYTF. Here the CDR3 DNA reads TGTGCCAGCAGTGGAGGGGGGGTAGGCTATGGCTACACCTTC.

The chain is built from TRBV6-6 and TRBJ2-7; tentative D call: TRBD2 (7 bases). From germline, CDR1 is MNHNY and CDR2 SVGAGI (reference sequence). Trimming took 6 bases from V and 7 from J, leaving 19 bases between them. The CDR3 runs to 14 residues. DNA of the CDR3: TGTGCCAGCAGACTCCCTGGGGGGGCGGGTGAGCAGTACTTC. Its translation: CASRLPGGAGEQYF.

The chain carries TRBV4-3 and TRBJ1-5; D call uncertain. The V end was cut by 4 bases, the J end by 1 base, with 11 bases between. The CDR3 totals 15 residues. Germline assignment: CDR1 LGHNA and CDR2 YSLEER. CDR3 in amino acids: CASSPSPASNQPQHF. The DNA of the CDR3 is TGCGCCAGCAGCCCGTCCCCTGCCAGCAATCAGCCCCAGCATTTT.

This chain links TRBV18 with TRBJ2-1; perhaps TRBD1 as D (6 bases). Trimming took off 5 bases at V and 4 bases at J, with 15 bases between the two ends. The CDR3 sequence is 15 residues long. Germline V gene sequence: CDR1 KGHSH, CDR2 LQKENI. CDR3 nucleotides: TGTGCCAGCTCAACCGACAGGCCCGATTACAATGAGCAGTTCTTC. This codes for CASSTDRPDYNEQFF.

On this clone itself: The junction departs from the called germline gene at one end, perhaps through a read error. J is TRBJ2-7 and V is TRBV2; 7 bases match TRBD1. This CDR3 has 14 residues. Per germline, CDR1 SNHLY and CDR2 FYNNEI. The CDR3 loop is CASSYQGVSSEQYF. The CDR3 DNA sequence: TGTGCCAGCAGTTACCAGGGGGTGTCCTCCGAGCAGTACTTC.

The chain combines TRBV19 with TRBJ1-5; D remains unclear. CDR1 is LNHDA and CDR2 is SQIVND in the germline V gene (reference sequence). There are 15 residues in the CDR3. Deletions cut 4 bases from V and 4 bases from J, with 14 bases between. CDR3 nucleotides: TGTGCCAGTAGTAGGTTCGAGACGCGGAATCAGCCCCAGCATTTT. Protein: CASSRFETRNQPQHF. The whole variable domain, remainder taken from reference TRBV19 and TRBJ1-5, is DGGITQSPKYLFRKEGQNVTLSCEQNLNHDAMYWYRQDPGQGLRLIYYSQIVNDFQKGDIAEGYSVSREKKESFPLTVTSAQKNPTAFYLCASSRFETRNQPQHFGDGTRLSIL.